The T cell receptor (beta chain) under discussion was sequenced for a study of beta chain features in type 1 diabetes. Study context: Sorted cells from all samples, numbering some 99,000,000, were examined.

This clone was detected a few times. The antigen remains unidentified. Study-wide results and caveats: A pattern of fewer insertions and more deletions at VDJ junctions was seen in type 1 diabetes patients. Shorter TCRB CDR3s, moderately but significantly so, were found in Type 1 diabetes patients in all four CD4+ subsets. Patients and controls would be equally affected if PCR favored shorter templates. In comparison with healthy donors, patients had naive, central memory and Treg TCRB repertoires that appeared more similar.

Isolated RNA was reverse transcribed in full, so expressed TCRB transcripts were sequenced. The data were produced by immunoSEQ multiplex PCR, yet TCRdb's version contains in-frame clones alone and is incomplete. The profile shows about 300,000 clones, approximately 13% of them singletons. The trim removed 3 bases at V and 6 bases at J, leaving 5 bases unmatched. This CDR3 has 14 residues. The germline CDR1 and CDR2 sequences are SGHRS and YFSETQ. Sample: naive CD4+ T cells from blood. The gene calls are TRBV5-1 and TRBJ2-1; 8 bases line up with TRBD1. The clonotype comes from a woman aged 18-35 years with type 1 diabetes. CDR3 region: CASSSPDRGNEQFF. Here the CDR3 DNA reads TGCGCCAGCAGCTCCCCCGACAGGGGCAATGAGCAGTTCTTC.